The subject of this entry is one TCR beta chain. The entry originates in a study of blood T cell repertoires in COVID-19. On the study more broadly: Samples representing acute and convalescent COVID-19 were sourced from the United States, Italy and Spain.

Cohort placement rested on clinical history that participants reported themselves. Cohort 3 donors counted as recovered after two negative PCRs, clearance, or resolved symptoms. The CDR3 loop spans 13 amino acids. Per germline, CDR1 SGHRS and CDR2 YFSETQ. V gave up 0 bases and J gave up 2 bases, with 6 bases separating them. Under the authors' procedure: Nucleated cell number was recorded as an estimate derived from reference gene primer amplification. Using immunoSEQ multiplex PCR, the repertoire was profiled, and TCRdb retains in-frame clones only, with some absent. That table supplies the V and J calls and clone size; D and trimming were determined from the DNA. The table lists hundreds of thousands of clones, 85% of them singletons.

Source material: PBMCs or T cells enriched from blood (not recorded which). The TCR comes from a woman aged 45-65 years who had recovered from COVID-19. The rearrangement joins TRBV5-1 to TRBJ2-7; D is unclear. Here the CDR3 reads CASSLDGAYEQYF. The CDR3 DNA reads TGCGCCAGCAGCTTGGATGGAGCCTACGAGCAGTACTTC.